Listed below are T cell receptor beta chains from one sample, sequenced in a study of OX40 agonist ivuxolimab in advanced cancers. Clones were sequenced by immunoSEQ multiplex PCR, and TCRdb holds only the in-frame ones, with some missing. Of 50,000 or so clones listed, around 88% were seen once; the top ten hold roughly 13%. Sequenced material: CD4+ or CD8+ T cells sorted from blood, taken in a trial of the OX40 agonist ivuxolimab. Receptors originate from an adult with an advanced solid tumor such as melanoma, head and neck, liver or kidney cancer. The CDR3 runs from the conserved cysteine through the conserved F or W.

v_call	j_call	cdr3_aa
TRBV6-1	-	CATTSGRGEQYF
TRBV9	TRBJ2-5	CASSPVAGSQRETQYF
TRBV5-1	TRBJ2-2	CASSLGGRELFF
TRBV2	TRBJ2-1	CASRTPGQGDNEQFF
TRBV6-5	TRBJ2-5	CASSPRHDLEAQYF
TRBV20-1	TRBJ2-3	CSASTSTQYF
TRBV27	TRBJ2-6	CASRLSGANVLTF
TRBV9	TRBJ1-2	CASSVGAGQLSYGYTF
TRBV7-8	TRBJ2-3	CASSLDVLAGVADLSTDTQYF
TRBV5-8	TRBJ2-1	CASTIPRSGVSYNEQFF
TRBV5-1	TRBJ2-3	CASNMGRDGLLDTQYF
TRBV2	TRBJ1-5	CASRPNRGDQPQHF
TRBV19	TRBJ2-5	CASSSLGGGETQYF
TRBV5-1	TRBJ1-3	CASSLQGQSGNTIYF
TRBV5-1	TRBJ2-5	CASSLGATQETQYF
TRBV28	TRBJ2-5	CASSDWGGGIQETQYF
TRBV21-1	TRBJ1-1	CASSTRGASSSEAFF
TRBV5-1	TRBJ2-5	CASSLTSGREKTQYF
TRBV6-6	TRBJ1-3	CASSWDRAGNTIYF
TRBV18	TRBJ1-4	CASSPLGQGSEKLFF
TRBV27	TRBJ2-5	CASRDRFDQETQYF
TRBV6-5	TRBJ2-2	CASSYYPPPGIGELFF
TRBV28	TRBJ2-2	CASSLAGTGNTGELFF
TRBV30	TRBJ1-1	CAWRPRTGGRPEAFF
TRBV19	TRBJ2-3	CASSRTASTDTQYF
TRBV28	TRBJ1-3	CASRPHNSGNTIYF
TRBV21-1	TRBJ2-1	CASSKLGQGPSYNEQFF
TRBV28	TRBJ1-4	CASSPRGLRNEKLFF